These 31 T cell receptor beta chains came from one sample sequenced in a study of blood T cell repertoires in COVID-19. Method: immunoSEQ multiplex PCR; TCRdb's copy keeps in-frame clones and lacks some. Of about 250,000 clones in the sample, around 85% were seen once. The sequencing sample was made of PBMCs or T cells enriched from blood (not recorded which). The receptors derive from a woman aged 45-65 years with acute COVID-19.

CDR3 region: CASSLISSEAFF. Here the CDR3 DNA reads TGTGCCAGCAGCTTGATTAGCAGTGAAGCTTTCTTT. This chain joins TRBV7-9 and TRBJ1-1; D unresolved. From germline, CDR1 is SEHNR and CDR2 FQNEAQ (reference sequence). The CDR3 runs to 12 residues. V lost 3 bases to trimming and J lost 7 bases, with 9 bases between them.

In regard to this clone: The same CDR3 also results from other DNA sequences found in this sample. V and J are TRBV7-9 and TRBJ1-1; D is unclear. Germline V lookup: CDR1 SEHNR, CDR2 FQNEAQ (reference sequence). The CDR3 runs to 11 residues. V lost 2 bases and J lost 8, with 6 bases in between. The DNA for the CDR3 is TGTGCCAGCAGCTTATACGGGGAAGCTTTCTTT. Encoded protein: CASSLYGEAFF.

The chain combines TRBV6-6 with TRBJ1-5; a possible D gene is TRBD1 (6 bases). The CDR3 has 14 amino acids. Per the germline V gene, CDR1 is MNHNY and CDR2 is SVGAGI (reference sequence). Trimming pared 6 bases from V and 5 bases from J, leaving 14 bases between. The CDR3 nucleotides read TGTGCCAGCAGCCGTCGGACAGTAGATCAGCCCCAGCATTTT. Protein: CASSRRTVDQPQHF.

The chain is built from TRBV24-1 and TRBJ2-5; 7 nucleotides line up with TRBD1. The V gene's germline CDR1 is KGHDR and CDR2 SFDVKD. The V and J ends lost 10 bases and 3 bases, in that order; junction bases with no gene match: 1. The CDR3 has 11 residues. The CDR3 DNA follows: TGTGCCACGGGACAGAAAGAGACCCAGTACTTC. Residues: CATGQKETQYF.

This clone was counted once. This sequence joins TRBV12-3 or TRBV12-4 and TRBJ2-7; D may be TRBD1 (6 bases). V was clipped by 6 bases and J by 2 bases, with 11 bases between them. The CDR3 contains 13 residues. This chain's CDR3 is CASRPGHPYEQYF. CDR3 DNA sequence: TGTGCCAGCAGACCGGGACATCCCTACGAGCAGTACTTC.

The CDR3 is CASSRNQGAEGYTF. The DNA of the CDR3 is TGCGCCAGCAGCCGCAACCAGGGGGCGGAGGGCTACACCTTC. The chain carries TRBV4-3 and TRBJ1-2; 8 positions match TRBD1. Germline V CDR1 and CDR2: LGHNA, YSLEER. V trimming: 4 bases; J trimming: 8 bases; junction bases outside the gene matches: 9. This CDR3 has 14 residues.

The CDR3 spells CASNPGDYSNYGYTF. Here the CDR3 DNA reads TGTGCCAGCAACCCAGGAGACTATTCTAACTATGGCTACACCTTC. V gene TRBV3-1 (or the pseudogene TRBV3-2) combines with J gene TRBJ1-2, with D uncertain. From germline, CDR1 is LGHDT and CDR2 YNNKEL (reference sequence). The CDR3 is 15 amino acids. The V end was cut by 7 bases, the J end by 0 bases, with 15 bases between.

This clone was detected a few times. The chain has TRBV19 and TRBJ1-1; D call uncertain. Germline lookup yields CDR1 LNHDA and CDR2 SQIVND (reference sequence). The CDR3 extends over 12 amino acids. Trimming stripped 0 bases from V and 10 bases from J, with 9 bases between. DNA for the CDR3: TGTGCCAGTAGTATAGATAATGGGCGAGCTTTCTTT. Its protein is CASSIDNGRAFF.

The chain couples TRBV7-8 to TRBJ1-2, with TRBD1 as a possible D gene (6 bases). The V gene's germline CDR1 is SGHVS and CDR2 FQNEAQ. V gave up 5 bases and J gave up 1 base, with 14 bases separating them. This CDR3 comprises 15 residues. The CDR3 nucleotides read TGTGCCAGCAGCCGAGCGGACAGCATTAACTATGGCTACACCTTC. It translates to CASSRADSINYGYTF.

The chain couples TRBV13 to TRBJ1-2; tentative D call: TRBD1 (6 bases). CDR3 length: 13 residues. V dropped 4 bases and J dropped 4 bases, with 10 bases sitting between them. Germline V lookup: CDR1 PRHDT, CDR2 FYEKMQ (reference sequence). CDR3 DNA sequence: TGTGCCAGCAGCTCCGGGACATTCTATGGCTACACCTTC. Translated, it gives CASSSGTFYGYTF.

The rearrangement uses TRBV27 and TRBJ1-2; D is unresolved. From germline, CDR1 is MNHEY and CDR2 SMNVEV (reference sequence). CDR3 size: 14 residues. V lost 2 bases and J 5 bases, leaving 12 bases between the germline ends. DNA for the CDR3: TGTGCCAGCAGTTTACATGGAGGTCTGTATGGCTACACCTTC. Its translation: CASSLHGGLYGYTF.

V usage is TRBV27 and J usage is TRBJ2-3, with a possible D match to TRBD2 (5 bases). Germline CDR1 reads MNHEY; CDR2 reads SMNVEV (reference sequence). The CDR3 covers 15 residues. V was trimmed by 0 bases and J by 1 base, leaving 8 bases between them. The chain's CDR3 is CASSLSGMGTDTQYF. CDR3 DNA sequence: TGTGCCAGCAGTTTATCCGGGATGGGCACAGATACGCAGTATTTT.

CDR3 bases: TGTGCCAGCAGTCAAAGGGGATCTGGAAACACCATATATTTT. Translated: CASSQRGSGNTIYF. The chain uses TRBV6-2 or TRBV6-3 and TRBJ1-3; tentatively, D is TRBD1 (5 bases). The V end was cut by 5 bases, the J end by 1 base, with 9 bases between. Germline V gives CDR1 MNHEY, CDR2 SVGEGT. The CDR3 consists of 14 residues.

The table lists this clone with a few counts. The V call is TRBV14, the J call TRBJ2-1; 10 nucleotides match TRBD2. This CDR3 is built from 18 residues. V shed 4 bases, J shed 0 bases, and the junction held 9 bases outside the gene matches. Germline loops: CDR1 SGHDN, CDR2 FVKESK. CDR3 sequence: CASSLIAGGTRSYNEQFF. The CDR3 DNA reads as TGTGCCAGCAGCCTGATAGCGGGGGGTACCCGCTCCTACAATGAGCAGTTCTTC.

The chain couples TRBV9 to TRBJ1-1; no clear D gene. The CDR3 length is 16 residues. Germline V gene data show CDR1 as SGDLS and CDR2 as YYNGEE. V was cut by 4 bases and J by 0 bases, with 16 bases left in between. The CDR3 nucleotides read TGTGCCAGCAGCCCCGCGGCCAGCTACTTGAACACTGAAGCTTTCTTT. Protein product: CASSPAASYLNTEAFF.

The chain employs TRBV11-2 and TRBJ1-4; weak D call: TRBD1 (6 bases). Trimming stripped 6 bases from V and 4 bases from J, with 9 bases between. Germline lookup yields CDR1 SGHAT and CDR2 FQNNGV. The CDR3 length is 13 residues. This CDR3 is CASSYRVNEKLFF. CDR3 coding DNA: TGTGCCAGCAGTTACAGGGTTAATGAAAAACTGTTTTTT.

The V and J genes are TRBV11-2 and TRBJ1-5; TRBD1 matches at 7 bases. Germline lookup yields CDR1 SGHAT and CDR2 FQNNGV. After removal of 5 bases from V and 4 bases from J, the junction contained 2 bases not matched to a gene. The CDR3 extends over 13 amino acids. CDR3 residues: CASSVGQNQPQHF. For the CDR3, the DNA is TGTGCCAGCAGCGTGGGACAGAATCAGCCCCAGCATTTT.

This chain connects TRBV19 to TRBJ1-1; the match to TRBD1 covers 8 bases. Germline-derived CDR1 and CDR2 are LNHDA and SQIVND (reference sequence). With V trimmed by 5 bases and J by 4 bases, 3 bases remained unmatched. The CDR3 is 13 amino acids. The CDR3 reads CASSDRGVTEAFF. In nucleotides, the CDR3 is TGTGCCAGTAGTGACAGGGGAGTCACTGAAGCTTTCTTT.

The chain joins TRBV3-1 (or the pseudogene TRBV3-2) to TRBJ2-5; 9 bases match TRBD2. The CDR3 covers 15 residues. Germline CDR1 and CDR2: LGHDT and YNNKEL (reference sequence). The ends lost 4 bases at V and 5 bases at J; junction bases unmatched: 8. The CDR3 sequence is CASSRGGGARETQYF. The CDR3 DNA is TGTGCCAGCAGCCGGGGCGGGGGGGCTCGCGAGACCCAGTACTTC.

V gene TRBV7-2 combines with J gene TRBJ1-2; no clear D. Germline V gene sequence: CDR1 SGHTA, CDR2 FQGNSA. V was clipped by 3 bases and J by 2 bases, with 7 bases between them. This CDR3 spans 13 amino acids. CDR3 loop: CASSLLENYGYTF. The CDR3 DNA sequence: TGTGCCAGCAGCTTGCTAGAGAACTATGGCTACACCTTC.

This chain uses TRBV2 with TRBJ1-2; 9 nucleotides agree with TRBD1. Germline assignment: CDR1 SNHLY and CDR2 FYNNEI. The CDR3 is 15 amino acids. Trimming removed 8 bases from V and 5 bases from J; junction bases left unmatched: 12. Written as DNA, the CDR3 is TGTGCCAGCGTTCCAGAAGGGACAGGGAGGTATGGCTACACCTTC. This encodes CASVPEGTGRYGYTF.

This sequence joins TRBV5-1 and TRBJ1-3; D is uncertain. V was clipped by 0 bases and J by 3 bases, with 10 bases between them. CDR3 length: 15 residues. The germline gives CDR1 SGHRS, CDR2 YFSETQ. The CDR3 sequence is CASSLAREDGNTIYF. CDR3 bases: TGCGCCAGCAGCTTGGCACGAGAAGATGGAAACACCATATATTTT. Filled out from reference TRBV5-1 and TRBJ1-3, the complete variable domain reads KAGVTQTPRYLIKTRGQQVTLSCSPISGHRSVSWYQQTPGQGLQFLFEYFSETQRNKGNFPGRFSGRQFSNSRSEMNVSTLELGDSALYLCASSLAREDGNTIYFGEGSWLTVV.

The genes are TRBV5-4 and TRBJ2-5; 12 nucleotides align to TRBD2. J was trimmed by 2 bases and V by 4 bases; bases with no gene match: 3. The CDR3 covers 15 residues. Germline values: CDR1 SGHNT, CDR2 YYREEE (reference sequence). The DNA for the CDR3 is TGTGCCAGCAGCCGACTAGCGGGGGAACAAGAGACCCAGTACTTC. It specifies CASSRLAGEQETQYF.

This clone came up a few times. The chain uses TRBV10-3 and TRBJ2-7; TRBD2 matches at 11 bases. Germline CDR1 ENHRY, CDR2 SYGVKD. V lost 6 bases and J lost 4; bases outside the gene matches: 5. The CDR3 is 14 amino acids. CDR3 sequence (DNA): TGTGCCATCAGGGGGGGGACTAGCGGATACGAGCAGTACTTC. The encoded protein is CAIRGGTSGYEQYF.

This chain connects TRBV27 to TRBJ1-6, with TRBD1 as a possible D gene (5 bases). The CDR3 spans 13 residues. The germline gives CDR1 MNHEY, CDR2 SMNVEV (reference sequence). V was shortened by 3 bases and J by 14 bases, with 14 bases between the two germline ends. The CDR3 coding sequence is TGTGCCAGCAGTTTCAGGGAACCCGTGGCCCTCCACTTT. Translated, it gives CASSFREPVALHF.

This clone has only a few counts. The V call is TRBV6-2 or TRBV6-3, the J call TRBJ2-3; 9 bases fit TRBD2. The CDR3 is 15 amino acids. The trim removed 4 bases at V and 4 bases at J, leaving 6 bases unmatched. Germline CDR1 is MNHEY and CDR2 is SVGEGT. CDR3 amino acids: CASSSPGLAADTQYF. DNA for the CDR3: TGTGCCAGCAGTTCCCCGGGACTAGCCGCAGATACGCAGTATTTT.

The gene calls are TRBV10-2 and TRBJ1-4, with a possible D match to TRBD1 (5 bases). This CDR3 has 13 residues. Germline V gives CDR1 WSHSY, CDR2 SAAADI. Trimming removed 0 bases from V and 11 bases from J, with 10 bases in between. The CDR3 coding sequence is TGCGCCAGCAGTGAGTCGTCCGGGACTAAACTGTTTTTT. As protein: CASSESSGTKLFF.

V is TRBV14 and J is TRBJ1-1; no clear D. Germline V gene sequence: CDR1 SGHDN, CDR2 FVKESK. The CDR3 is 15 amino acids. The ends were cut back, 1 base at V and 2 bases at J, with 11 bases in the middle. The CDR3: CASSQALVFNTEAFF. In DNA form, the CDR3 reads TGTGCCAGCAGCCAAGCATTAGTGTTTAACACTGAAGCTTTCTTT.

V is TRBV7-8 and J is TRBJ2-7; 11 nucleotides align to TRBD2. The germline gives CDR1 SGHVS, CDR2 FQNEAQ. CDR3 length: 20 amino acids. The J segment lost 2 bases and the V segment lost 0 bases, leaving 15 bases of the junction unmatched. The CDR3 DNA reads TGTGCCAGCAGCTTAGCGGTACTAGCGGGGGTGTCATCTCAAACCTACGAGCAGTACTTC. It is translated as CASSLAVLAGVSSQTYEQYF.

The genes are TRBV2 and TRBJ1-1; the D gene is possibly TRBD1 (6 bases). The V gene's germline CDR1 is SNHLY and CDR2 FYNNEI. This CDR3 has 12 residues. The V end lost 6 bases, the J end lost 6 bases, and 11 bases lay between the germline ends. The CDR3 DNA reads TGTGCCAGCAGAGCAGGGGTTCCTGAAGCTTTCTTT. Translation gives CASRAGVPEAFF.

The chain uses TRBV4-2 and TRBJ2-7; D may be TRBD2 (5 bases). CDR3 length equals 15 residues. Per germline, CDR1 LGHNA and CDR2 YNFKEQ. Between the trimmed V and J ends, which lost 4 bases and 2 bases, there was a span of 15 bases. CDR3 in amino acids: CASSPNRPSPYEQYF. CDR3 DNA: TGTGCCAGCAGCCCAAACCGGCCTAGCCCCTACGAGCAGTACTTC.